This T cell receptor (beta chain) was sequenced during a study of T cell clonality in common variable immunodeficiency. The data were produced by immunoSEQ multiplex PCR, yet TCRdb's version contains in-frame clones alone and is incomplete. Captured here are roughly 58,000 clones, none seen once; the top ten comprise 5.4%. This clone came up many times. Coverage ceases 3 residues before the CDR3 finishes, and the germline J gene fills in the end. The CDR3 extends over 14 amino acids. Germline values: CDR1 MDHEN, CDR2 SYDVKM. V shed 5 bases and J shed 5 bases, with 15 bases lying between them. The receptor's source is a person aged 18 to 75 in good health. The sequenced sample was peripheral blood mononuclear cells. The chain recombines TRBV28 with TRBJ2-5; D is uncertain. CDR3 DNA (partial): TGTGCCAGCAGTATCATAGCAGACGGGGAGACC. It is translated as CASSIIADGET. The full CDR3 sequence reads CASSIIADGETQYF.